These 19 T cell receptor beta chains were all obtained from the same sample, sequenced in a study of blood T cell repertoires in COVID-19. Assay used: immunoSEQ multiplex PCR; TCRdb lists only in-frame clones, some missing. This repertoire shows roughly 150,000 clones, around 90% found once; its top ten account for over 4.5%. The sample comprised peripheral blood. The origin of the receptors is a human donor in a cohort sampled during active COVID-19.

This chain links TRBV29-1 with TRBJ2-7, with D tentatively TRBD2 (5 bases). V was cut by 4 bases and J by 3 bases, with 13 bases left in between. The CDR3 totals 13 residues. Germline loops: CDR1 SQVTM, CDR2 ANQGSEA. The CDR3 sequence is CSVAPGGGYEQYF. CDR3 bases: TGCAGCGTTGCTCCGGGTGGAGGCTACGAGCAGTACTTC.

The count of this clone is one. The chain recombines TRBV7-9 with TRBJ2-3; 8 positions agree with TRBD1. This CDR3 is built from 15 residues. The germline V gene has CDR1 SEHNR and CDR2 FQNEAQ (reference sequence). V lost 6 bases and J lost 6; bases outside the gene matches: 11. CDR3 protein: CASRQGAELGDTQYF. Written as DNA, the CDR3 is TGTGCCAGCAGGCAGGGGGCGGAATTAGGGGATACGCAGTATTTT.

V and J are TRBV30 and TRBJ1-3, with D possibly TRBD1 on 6 matching bases. Trimming cost V 0 bases and J 7 bases, with 16 bases left between them. This CDR3 is built from 15 residues. Germline CDR1 reads GTSNPN; CDR2 reads SVGIG (reference sequence). The CDR3 region is CAWSVLGGGWNTIYF. The CDR3 DNA reads TGTGCCTGGAGTGTCCTAGGGGGGGGGTGGAACACCATATATTTT.

This chain joins TRBV6-5 and TRBJ1-1; D unclear. This CDR3 has 14 residues. The germline CDR1 and CDR2 sequences are MNHEY and SVGAGI. The V gene lost 9 bases and the J gene lost 5 bases, with 19 bases spanning the gap. CDR3 DNA: TGTGCCAGTACCGAAGGGCGGAGGAGTACTGAAGCTTTCTTT. Residues: CASTEGRRSTEAFF.

In nucleotides, the CDR3 is TGTGCCAGCAGCGTAGTGAGTCGGACTGAAGCTTTCTTT. Translated, it gives CASSVVSRTEAFF. This sequence joins TRBV9 and TRBJ1-1; no firm D call. V lost 0 bases, J lost 5 bases, and 8 bases lay in between. The germline V gene encodes CDR1 SGDLS and CDR2 YYNGEE. The CDR3 extends over 13 amino acids. The whole variable domain, remainder taken from reference TRBV9 and TRBJ1-1, is DSGVTQTPKHLITATGQRVTLRCSPRSGDLSVYWYQQSLDQGLQFLIQYYNGEERAKGNILERFSAQQFPDLHSELNLSSLELGDSALYFCASSVVSRTEAFFGQGTRLTVV.

The chain employs TRBV19 and TRBJ2-7; D remains ambiguous. Germline V gene data show CDR1 as LNHDA and CDR2 as SQIVND (reference sequence). V was cut by 6 bases and J by 3 bases, with 9 bases left in between. This CDR3 is 12 amino acids long. The CDR3 spells CASSSGNYEQYF. The CDR3 nucleotides are TGTGCCAGTAGCTCGGGTAACTACGAGCAGTACTTC. Complete variable domain (other parts from reference TRBV19 and TRBJ2-7): DGGITQSPKYLFRKEGQNVTLSCEQNLNHDAMYWYRQDPGQGLRLIYYSQIVNDFQKGDIAEGYSVSREKKESFPLTVTSAQKNPTAFYLCASSSGNYEQYFGPGTRLTVT.

The chain combines TRBV6-5 with TRBJ2-7; 9 bases agree with TRBD1. V gave up 6 bases and J gave up 7 bases; unmatched junction bases: 4. Germline V gives CDR1 MNHEY, CDR2 SVGAGI. The CDR3 contains 12 residues. The CDR3, as DNA: TGTGCCAGCAGACGACAGGGGGAAGAGCAGTACTTC. This gives the protein CASRRQGEEQYF.

The chain has TRBV28 and TRBJ2-7, with D maybe TRBD1 (9 bases). The V gene lost 6 bases and the J gene lost 0 bases, with 27 bases spanning the gap. The V gene's germline CDR1 is MDHEN and CDR2 SYDVKM. This CDR3 has 19 amino acids. The CDR3 region has the DNA TGTGCCAGCAGACAATATCCGGACAGGGGCGGGGGGAGCTCCTACGAGCAGTACTTC. This gives the protein CASRQYPDRGGGSSYEQYF.

V is TRBV2 and J is TRBJ1-1; D is unclear. The CDR3 totals 13 residues. Per germline, CDR1 SNHLY and CDR2 FYNNEI. V lost 7 bases and J lost 3, with 12 bases in between. This CDR3 is CASKGGGYTEAFF. As DNA, the CDR3 is TGTGCCAGCAAGGGTGGAGGGTACACTGAAGCTTTCTTT.

This rearrangement joins TRBV19 to TRBJ2-5, with TRBD1 as a possible D gene (5 bases). Trimming removed 4 bases from V and 8 bases from J, with 14 bases in between. Germline-derived CDR1 and CDR2 are LNHDA and SQIVND (reference sequence). This CDR3 spans 13 amino acids. The CDR3 protein is CASSTSTAGTQYF. The CDR3 DNA reads as TGTGCCAGTAGTACCTCGACAGCTGGTACCCAGTACTTC.

This clone was counted between two and nine times. The chain uses TRBV6-5 and TRBJ1-1; no clear D. Deletions cut 6 bases from V and 0 bases from J, with 8 bases between. CDR3 length equals 13 residues. Germline CDR1 and CDR2: MNHEY and SVGAGI. In DNA, the CDR3 is TGTGCCAGCAGCGACACCATGAACACTGAAGCTTTCTTT. This sequence encodes CASSDTMNTEAFF.

This clone appeared a few times. This rearrangement joins TRBV7-9 to TRBJ1-1, with a tentative D call TRBD1 (5 bases). Looked up from germline, CDR1 is SEHNR and CDR2 is FQNEAQ (reference sequence). Trimming shortened V by 4 bases and J by 0 bases, and 9 bases separated the two germline ends. CDR3 length: 14 residues. CDR3 nucleotide sequence: TGTGCCAGCAGCTCGCAGGGTATGAACACTGAAGCTTTCTTT. It encodes CASSSQGMNTEAFF.

This clone showed up just once. The chain employs TRBV11-2 and TRBJ2-7; perhaps TRBD2 as D (5 bases). The CDR3 runs to 12 residues. The V end lost 1 base, the J end lost 7 bases, and 8 bases lay between the germline ends. CDR1 is SGHAT and CDR2 is FQNNGV in the germline V gene. The CDR3 DNA reads as TGTGCCAGCAGCTTAGGACGCGGGGAGCAGTACTTC. The encoded protein is CASSLGRGEQYF. The full variable domain, in which reference TRBV11-2 and TRBJ2-7 provide the parts outside the CDR3, is EAGVAQSPRYKIIEKRQSVAFWCNPISGHATLYWYQQILGQGPKLLIQFQNNGVVDDSQLPKDRFSAERLKGVDSTLKIQPAKLEDSAVYLCASSLGRGEQYFGPGTRLTVT.

This sequence joins TRBV30 and TRBJ2-7; unclear D gene. Trimming removed 0 bases at V and 6 bases at J, with 6 bases between. CDR1 and CDR2 (germline): GTSNPN, SVGIG (reference sequence). The CDR3 covers 11 residues. The CDR3 nucleotides read TGTGCCTGGAGTGTTGGAGCCGAGCAGTACTTC. It specifies CAWSVGAEQYF. Based on the CDR3 plus reference TRBV30 and TRBJ2-7, the full variable domain is SQTIHQWPATLVQPVGSPLSLECTVEGTSNPNLYWYRQAAGRGLQLLFYSVGIGQISSEVPQNLSASRPQDRQFILSSKKLLLSDSGFYLCAWSVGAEQYFGPGTRLTVT.

The rearrangement uses TRBV19 and TRBJ1-6, with unresolved D. Germline V CDR1 and CDR2: LNHDA, SQIVND (reference sequence). The CDR3 is 14 amino acids. V was pared by 5 bases and J by 11 bases, with 16 bases between. In DNA form, the CDR3 reads TGTGCCAGTAGTTCAACACTCGAGGAGGCACCCCTCCACTTT. This encodes CASSSTLEEAPLHF.

The chain recombines TRBV5-5 with TRBJ2-3; 11 nucleotides align to TRBD2. The CDR3 extends over 15 amino acids. Germline CDR1 and CDR2: SGHKS and YYEKEE (reference sequence). With 2 bases clipped from V and 6 bases from J, the junction kept 5 bases outside the gene matches. CDR3 nucleotide sequence: TGTGCCAGCAGCTTTGAACTAGCGGGAGCGGATACGCAGTATTTT. Encoded protein: CASSFELAGADTQYF. The complete variable domain, with remaining parts taken from reference TRBV5-5 and TRBJ2-3, reads DAGVTQSPTHLIKTRGQQVTLRCSPISGHKSVSWYQQVLGQGPQFIFQYYEKEERGRGNFPDRFSARQFPNYSSELNVNALLLGDSALYLCASSFELAGADTQYFGPGTRLTVL.

The rearrangement uses TRBV28 and TRBJ2-7; possible D gene TRBD1, 5 bases. This CDR3 contains 13 residues. Germline V gene data show CDR1 as MDHEN and CDR2 as SYDVKM. Trimming left V 6 bases short and J 3 bases short, with 12 bases between. The DNA of the CDR3 is TGTGCCAGCAGGCCGACAGATTACTACGAGCAGTACTTC. Translation gives CASRPTDYYEQYF.

This sequence joins TRBV24-1 and TRBJ2-5, with 8 nucleotides matching TRBD1. The CDR3 is 16 amino acids. V was pared by 5 bases and J by 5 bases, with 12 bases of the junction left unmatched. Per the germline V gene, CDR1 is KGHDR and CDR2 is SFDVKD. The CDR3 loop is CATSAWRAGGSETQYF. CDR3 coding DNA: TGTGCCACCAGTGCCTGGAGGGCAGGGGGCTCGGAGACCCAGTACTTC.

This clone was detected only a few times. This chain uses TRBV7-8 with TRBJ1-2; weak D call: TRBD1 (6 bases). Deletions cut 3 bases from V and 8 bases from J, with 10 bases between. Germline V gives CDR1 SGHVS, CDR2 FQNEAQ. This CDR3 has 12 amino acids. For the CDR3, the DNA is TGTGCCAGCAGCTTGACAGGATTCGGCTACACCTTC. This gives the protein CASSLTGFGYTF.